These 10 T cell receptor beta chains originate from one sample sequenced in a study of OX40 agonist ivuxolimab in advanced cancers. Data came from immunoSEQ multiplex PCR; TCRdb stores just in-frame clones and leaves some out. This sample carries around 15,000 clones, around four fifths of them seen once, and the ten largest clones take around 24%. This specimen consisted of CD4+ or CD8+ T cells sorted from blood, obtained in a trial of the OX40 agonist ivuxolimab. These receptors were obtained from an adult with an advanced solid tumor such as melanoma, head and neck, liver or kidney cancer.

For the CDR3, the DNA is TGTGCCAGCATCAGACAGGGGTCGGCAGATACGCAGTATTTT. This translates into CASIRQGSADTQYF. J is TRBJ2-3 and V is TRBV11-2; 8 positions agree with TRBD1. CDR1 SGHAT and CDR2 FQNNGV come from the germline V gene. The CDR3 runs 14 residues. J lost 4 bases, V lost 7 bases, and 7 bases had no gene match.

The V call is TRBV29-1, the J call TRBJ2-2; 8 bases map to TRBD2. Trimming removed 1 base from V and 1 base from J; junction bases left unmatched: 11. Per the germline V gene, CDR1 is SQVTM and CDR2 is ANQGSEA. The CDR3 is 18 amino acids. CDR3 loop: CSVEVPTVGGGNTGELFF. CDR3 sequence (DNA): TGCAGCGTTGAAGTCCCCACCGTCGGGGGGGGGAACACCGGGGAGCTGTTTTTT.

By proportion, this clone is medium-sized. At the DNA level, this CDR3 is encoded by other sequences in the same sample as well. V is TRBV5-6 and J is TRBJ2-7; D may match TRBD1 or TRBD2 (5 bases each). The CDR3 runs to 15 residues. From germline, CDR1 is SGHDT and CDR2 YYEEEE. The V end lost 4 bases, the J end lost 1 base, and 15 bases lay between the germline ends. CDR3 region: CASSPRAGQSYEQYF. The CDR3 DNA follows: TGTGCCAGCAGCCCGAGGGCCGGACAATCCTACGAGCAGTACTTC. Together with reference TRBV5-6 and TRBJ2-7, the CDR3 gives the full variable domain: DAGVTQSPTHLIKTRGQQVTLRCSPKSGHDTVSWYQQALGQGPQFIFQYYEEEERQRGNFPDRFSGHQFPNYSSELNVNALLLGDSALYLCASSPRAGQSYEQYFGPGTRLTVT.

This chain uses TRBV6-6 with TRBJ1-1, with D perhaps matching TRBD1 (6 bases). This CDR3 region has 14 residues. Between the trimmed V and J ends, which lost 6 bases and 4 bases, there was a span of 15 bases. Germline CDR1 reads MNHNY; CDR2 reads SVGAGI (reference sequence). The CDR3 region is CASSPDRTGTEAFF. The DNA of the CDR3 is TGTGCCAGCAGCCCCGACAGGACGGGCACTGAAGCTTTCTTT.

The chain uses TRBV27 and TRBJ2-7; a possible D gene is TRBD1 (6 bases). The germline V and J ends were trimmed by 0 bases and 5 bases, with 17 bases remaining between them. This CDR3 is built from 16 residues. Per the germline V gene, CDR1 is MNHEY and CDR2 is SMNVEV (reference sequence). The CDR3 here is CASSLSNRVDENEQYF. CDR3 sequence (DNA): TGTGCCAGCAGTTTATCTAACAGGGTGGATGAGAACGAGCAGTACTTC.

V usage is TRBV7-9 and J usage is TRBJ2-1; 7 bases agree with TRBD2. The CDR3 sequence is 16 residues long. CDR1 and CDR2 (germline): SEHNR, FQNEAQ (reference sequence). V lost 4 bases, J lost 2 bases, and 8 bases stayed unmatched. CDR3 sequence: CASSWVVAGPYNEQFF. The CDR3 DNA is TGTGCCAGCAGCTGGGTAGTAGCGGGCCCCTACAATGAGCAGTTCTTC.

A single count supports this clone. The CDR3 protein is CASRGDYGYTF. The CDR3 DNA follows: TGTGCCAGCCGGGGGGACTATGGCTACACCTTC. This rearrangement joins TRBV6-4 to TRBJ1-2, with a tentative D call TRBD1 (5 bases). Trimming took 8 bases from V and 3 from J, leaving 7 bases between them. Germline V CDR1 and CDR2: MRHNA, SNTAGT. This CDR3 region has 11 residues.

The chain has TRBV11-1 and TRBJ2-5, with D perhaps TRBD2 (5 bases). Germline V gene data show CDR1 as SGHAT and CDR2 as FQDESV (reference sequence). The CDR3 length is 14 residues. With 8 bases removed from V and 2 bases from J, the gap between germline ends came to 15 bases. The CDR3 sequence is CASSSEVDQETQYF. CDR3 nucleotides: TGTGCCAGCTCCTCGGAGGTGGATCAAGAGACCCAGTACTTC.

The chain combines TRBV6-1 with TRBJ2-7; perhaps D is TRBD1 or TRBD2 (5 bases each). CDR1 is MNHNS and CDR2 is SASEGT in the germline V gene. The CDR3 length is 12 residues. Between the trimmed V and J ends, which lost 3 bases and 4 bases, there was a span of 7 bases. For the CDR3, the DNA is TGTGCCAGCAGTGATTGGGGGTACGAGCAGTACTTC. This encodes CASSDWGYEQYF.

The V call is TRBV2, the J call TRBJ2-6, with a possible D match to TRBD2 (6 bases). V was cut by 4 bases and J by 0 bases, with 13 bases left in between. This CDR3 comprises 17 residues. Germline-derived CDR1 and CDR2 are SNHLY and FYNNEI. In nucleotides, the CDR3 is TGTGCCAGCAGTGGGGGACGGGAGAGCTCTGGGGCCAACGTCCTGACTTTC. Residues: CASSGGRESSGANVLTF.